One sample yielded the 26 T cell receptor delta chains listed below, sequenced in a study of gamma-delta T cells after stem cell transplantation. TCRdb called clones anew from the RT-PCR reads with CATT. This table holds some 12,000 delta-chain clones, roughly 1.3% found once. Sequencing was carried out using gamma-delta T cells. These receptors all stem from a human donor. It is not recorded whose cells these are; they may come from a transplant donor.

Concerning this clone: The junction shows a germline mismatch at one end, possibly a read error. The J gene is TRDJ1, the V gene TRDV2, with 8 bases that match TRDD3. The germline gives CDR1 GEAIGNYY, CDR2 EKD. This CDR3 has 19 amino acids. The CDR3 protein is CACDSLGLLGASHTEKLIF. As DNA, the CDR3 is TGTGCCTGTGACTCTCTCGGTTTACTGGGGGCCTCGCACACCGAAAAACTCATCTTT.

This clone was detected only a few times. The protein in TCRdb stems from a much larger clone and differs at residue 5 from this DNA's translation, likely a read error; here the protein is translated from the DNA. The chain joins TRDV2 to TRDJ1; 13 bases map to TRDD3. From germline, CDR1 is GEAIGNYY and CDR2 EKD. V lost 3 bases to trimming and J lost 0 bases; unmatched junction nucleotides: 21. This CDR3 is built from 22 residues. The CDR3 is CACDAVRLRPVLGDTDTDKLIF. The CDR3 DNA follows: TGTGCCTGTGACGCCGTTAGACTACGACCGGTACTGGGGGATACGGACACCGATAAACTCATCTTT.

This clone came up many times. Other DNA sequences in this specimen translate into the identical CDR3. The rearrangement joins TRDV2 to TRDJ1, with D unresolved. CDR3 size: 14 residues. The ends were cut back, 0 bases at V and 0 bases at J, with 7 bases in the middle. From germline, CDR1 is GEAIGNYY and CDR2 EKD. CDR3 nucleotide sequence: TGTGCCTGTGACACCGTACTGTACACCGATAAACTCATCTTT. Protein product: CACDTVLYTDKLIF.

This clone showed up just a few times. One base separates it from a far larger clone, so it is likely a read error. The same CDR3 also results from other DNA sequences found in this sample. The genes are TRDV2 and TRDJ1; 7 nucleotides align to TRDD3. The V segment lost 1 base and the J segment 4 bases; nucleotides outside the gene matches: 8. The CDR3 has 15 residues. Germline V lookup: CDR1 GEAIGNYY, CDR2 EKD. The CDR3 spells CACDTLGATYDKLIF. CDR3 DNA sequence: TGTGCCTGTGACACTCTGGGGGCGACCTACGATAAACTCATCTTT.

By proportion, this clone is large (0.1 to 1%). The identical CDR3 is also encoded by other nucleotide sequences in the sample. The rearrangement joins TRDV2 to TRDJ3; no definite D call. The CDR3 is 18 residues long. The V end was cut by 0 bases, the J end by 3 bases, with 14 bases between. Per the germline V gene, CDR1 is GEAIGNYY and CDR2 is EKD. CDR3 sequence reads: CACDTVRSRDWDTRQMFF. CDR3 nucleotides: TGTGCCTGTGACACCGTGCGGAGTAGGGACTGGGACACCCGACAGATGTTTTTC.

About this clone: TCRdb's listed protein matches a much larger clone and diverges from this DNA's translation at residue 3, likely through a read error; the protein shown comes from the DNA. The CDR3 DNA follows: TGTGCCTATGACACTCTACTGGGGGATACGCCCTTGAACACCGATAAACTCATCTTT. Its protein product is CAYDTLLGDTPLNTDKLIF. The rearrangement joins TRDV2 to TRDJ1, with 13 bases lining up with TRDD3. CDR1 and CDR2 from the germline V gene are GEAIGNYY and EKD. There are 19 residues in the CDR3.

This clone showed up just a few times. The protein held in TCRdb is that of a much larger clone and does not match this DNA's translation at residue 10, likely because of a read error; the protein shown is translated from the DNA. The chain employs TRDV2 and TRDJ2, with 9 bases identical to TRDD3. The ends lost 0 bases at V and 0 bases at J; junction bases unmatched: 10. The CDR3 has 19 residues. CDR1 is GEAIGNYY, CDR2 EKD, per germline. This CDR3 reads CACDTVGDKVPALTAQLFF. CDR3 sequence (DNA): TGTGCCTGTGACACCGTGGGGGATAAGGTGCCCGCTTTGACAGCACAACTCTTCTTT.

This clone appeared many times. At the DNA level, this CDR3 is encoded by other sequences in the same sample as well. This chain links TRDV2 with TRDJ1; D may be TRDD3 (5 bases). The length of the CDR3 is 16 residues. Germline V gene data show CDR1 as GEAIGNYY and CDR2 as EKD. Trimming stripped 7 bases from V and 0 bases from J, with 20 bases between. CDR3 in amino acids: CACEPLGKPYTDKLIF. In DNA, the CDR3 is TGTGCCTGCGAACCCCTGGGAAAACCGTACACCGATAAACTCATCTTT.

This clone is judged medium-sized (0.01 to 0.1%). The chain links TRDV2 to TRDJ1; D is unclear. V lost 0 bases and J lost 9, with 25 bases in between. Germline V CDR1 and CDR2: GEAIGNYY, EKD. CDR3 length: 17 amino acids. CDR3 DNA sequence: TGTGCCTGTGACACCGTGGTGTCCCCGCCACCTGTACATGAACTCATCTTT. Translation: CACDTVVSPPPVHELIF.

Comments on this clone: This probably arose from a read error, given a far larger clone one base away. At the DNA level, this CDR3 is encoded by other sequences in the same sample as well. This sequence joins TRDV2 and TRDJ1; TRDD3 agrees at 9 bases. The J segment lost 4 bases and the V segment lost 3 bases, leaving 11 bases of the junction unmatched. The CDR3 runs to 16 residues. The germline gives CDR1 GEAIGNYY, CDR2 EKD. The DNA for the CDR3 is TGTGCCTGTGACCCCATCGGACTGGGGGACGGCGATAAACTCATCTTT. This encodes CACDPIGLGDGDKLIF.

As to this clone: The TCRdb protein, from a much larger clone, departs from this DNA's translation at residue 13, likely by read error; the protein shown derives from the DNA. The chain links TRDV2 to TRDJ4; 9 nucleotides match TRDD3. This CDR3 region has 15 residues. The germline V gene encodes CDR1 GEAIGNYY and CDR2 EKD. V shed 1 base, J shed 10 bases, and the junction held 15 bases outside the gene matches. CDR3 protein: CACDTLGDDTRPPIF. CDR3 DNA sequence: TGTGCCTGTGACACGCTGGGGGATGACACCAGACCACCGATCTTT.

In its sample, this clone was seen a few times. This chain uses TRDV2 with TRDJ1; 12 bases align to TRDD3. Germline trimming cut 0 bases from V and 3 bases from J; bases unmatched to any gene: 22. The CDR3 has 22 residues. Germline lookup yields CDR1 GEAIGNYY and CDR2 EKD. This CDR3 reads CACDTVRWLGDTNRREADKLIF. The CDR3 DNA follows: TGTGCCTGTGACACCGTAAGGTGGCTGGGGGATACGAACAGACGAGAGGCCGATAAACTCATCTTT.

Regarding this clone: It may be a read error: a sequence one base away is much more abundant. The V gene is TRDV2, the J gene TRDJ1; 13 bases align to TRDD3. The V segment lost 3 bases and the J segment 4 bases; nucleotides outside the gene matches: 10. The CDR3 sequence is 17 residues long. Germline CDR1 and CDR2: GEAIGNYY and EKD. The DNA for the CDR3 is TGTGCCTGTGACTCAGTACTGGGGGATACGCGGGACGATAAACTCATCTTT. It is translated as CACDSVLGDTRDDKLIF.

This clone was seen a few times. The TCRdb protein comes from a much larger clone and disagrees with this DNA's translation at residue 8, likely due to a read error; the protein given here is derived from the DNA. The rearrangement uses TRDV2 and TRDJ1, with 7 bases fitting TRDD3. The CDR3 extends over 18 amino acids. Looked up from germline, CDR1 is GEAIGNYY and CDR2 is EKD. V lost 1 base to trimming and J lost 1 base; unmatched junction nucleotides: 14. The CDR3 here is CACDTLAMLGAPTDKLIF. The CDR3 DNA sequence: TGTGCCTGTGACACGCTCGCTATGCTGGGGGCCCCCACCGATAAACTCATCTTT.

Notes on this clone: This may be a read error: a much more frequent sequence differs by one nucleotide. At the DNA level, this CDR3 is encoded by other sequences in the same sample as well. The J gene is TRDJ1, the V gene TRDV2; TRDD3 matches 12 bases. The CDR3 covers 18 residues. The germline V gene encodes CDR1 GEAIGNYY and CDR2 EKD. The junction had 11 bases not matched to a gene; V was cut back by 4 bases and J by 0 bases. CDR3 coding DNA: TGTGCCTGTGATCCCCTACTGGGGGATACCCAGTACACCGATAAACTCATCTTT. Protein sequence: CACDPLLGDTQYTDKLIF.

As regards this clone: TCRdb's listed protein matches a much larger clone and diverges from this DNA's translation at residue 9, likely through a read error; the protein shown comes from the DNA. This chain joins TRDV2 and TRDJ1; the D is unclear. From germline, CDR1 is GEAIGNYY and CDR2 EKD. This CDR3 has 14 residues. The germline V and J ends were trimmed by 0 bases and 3 bases, with 10 bases remaining between them. The CDR3 DNA follows: TGTGCCTGTGACACCGTTGAGTACGCCGATAAACTCATCTTT. Protein product: CACDTVEYADKLIF.

As regards this clone: The protein given by TCRdb reflects a much larger clone and differs at residue 16 from this DNA's translation, likely from a read error; the protein shown is the DNA's translation. The V and J genes are TRDV2 and TRDJ1, with TRDD3 matching 13 bases. This CDR3 has 18 amino acids. Germline values: CDR1 GEAIGNYY, CDR2 EKD. This chain's CDR3 is CACDTVTGGYGGTDKRIF. Written as DNA, the CDR3 is TGTGCCTGTGACACCGTTACTGGGGGATACGGGGGGACCGATAAACGCATCTTT.

This clone has a count of ten or more. The gene calls are TRDV2 and TRDJ1, with TRDD3 matching over 7 bases. Germline CDR1 and CDR2: GEAIGNYY and EKD. The V segment lost 4 bases and the J segment 0 bases; nucleotides outside the gene matches: 13. There are 17 residues in the CDR3. The CDR3 DNA reads TGTGCCTGTGAATCGTTGGGGGGATCCATCTACACCGATAAACTCATCTTT. This sequence encodes CACESLGGSIYTDKLIF.

This clone showed up just a few times. The V gene is TRDV2, the J gene TRDJ1; 8 nucleotides align to TRDD3. The CDR3 runs 15 residues. Germline values: CDR1 GEAIGNYY, CDR2 EKD. J lost 1 base, V lost 3 bases, and 6 bases had no gene match. The DNA of the CDR3 is TGTGCCTGTGACCTACTGGGGGTTGCCACCGATAAACTCATCTTT. Its translation: CACDLLGVATDKLIF.

This clone occurred a few times. The amino acid sequence in TCRdb belongs to a much larger clone and departs from this DNA's translation at residue 8, likely a sequencing read error; the sequence shown is translated from the DNA. This chain links TRDV2 with TRDJ1; 8 bases align to TRDD3. CDR1 is GEAIGNYY and CDR2 is EKD in the germline V gene. The ends lost 3 bases at V and 2 bases at J; junction bases unmatched: 13. There are 17 residues in the CDR3. The chain's CDR3 is CACDGLGGTMGTDKLIF. The CDR3 DNA is TGTGCCTGTGACGGACTGGGGGGTACGATGGGGACCGATAAACTCATCTTT.

This clone turned up a few times. The V gene is TRDV2, the J gene TRDJ2; the match to TRDD3 covers 7 bases. The germline V gene has CDR1 GEAIGNYY and CDR2 EKD. Trimming at V came to 0 bases and at J to 0 bases, leaving 9 bases not matched to a gene. The CDR3 is 18 residues long. CDR3 protein: CACDTVGGGPALTAQLFF. In nucleotides, the CDR3 is TGTGCCTGTGACACCGTGGGTGGGGGACCCGCTTTGACAGCACAACTCTTCTTT.

This clone was seen more than once but under ten times. The protein TCRdb gives is from a much larger clone and does not agree with this DNA's translation at residue 15, likely a read error; the protein shown here comes from the DNA. The V call is TRDV2, the J call TRDJ1; tentative D call: TRDD3 (6 bases). Trimming left V 1 base short and J 3 bases short, with 29 bases between. In germline, CDR1 is GEAIGNYY, CDR2 EKD. This CDR3 is built from 20 residues. The CDR3 nucleotides are TGTGCCTGTGACACGCTTTTCCGGGCTGGGGATCCTTCTGGCTCCGATAAACTCATCTTT. The encoded protein is CACDTLFRAGDPSGSDKLIF.

With regard to this clone: The protein that TCRdb holds for this DNA derives from a much larger clone and differs from the translated DNA at residue 5, which likely indicates a read error; the protein shown here is translated from the DNA. The CDR3 spells CACDIAGDSRDKLIF. In nucleotides, the CDR3 is TGTGCCTGTGACATCGCTGGGGATTCTAGGGATAAACTCATCTTT. V usage is TRDV2 and J usage is TRDJ1, with D possibly being TRDD3 (6 bases). Germline-derived CDR1 and CDR2 are GEAIGNYY and EKD. The length of the CDR3 is 15 residues. The V end was cut by 2 bases, the J end by 5 bases, with 17 bases between.

The table lists this clone with a few counts. A read error is the likely source, as a far larger clone sits one nucleotide away. The same CDR3 also results from other DNA sequences found in this sample. V gene TRDV2 combines with J gene TRDJ1; D is undetermined. The CDR3 contains 19 residues. Between the trimmed V and J ends, which lost 0 bases and 0 bases, there was a span of 22 bases. Germline V gene sequence: CDR1 GEAIGNYY, CDR2 EKD. CDR3 DNA: TGTGCCTGTGACACCCTCTCTGCCCTTGTACAGAGGCACACCGATAAACTCATCTTT. Protein: CACDTLSALVQRHTDKLIF.

By sample share, this clone is medium-sized (0.01 to 0.1%). Other DNA sequences of this sample code for an identical CDR3. This sequence joins TRDV2 and TRDJ3; 8 bases agree with TRDD3. This CDR3 comprises 18 residues. Losses at the gene ends were 0 bases for V and 0 bases for J; bases not matched to a gene: 3. CDR1 is GEAIGNYY and CDR2 is EKD in the germline V gene. The CDR3 DNA reads as TGTGCCTGTGACACCGCTGGGGGAGACTCCTGGGACACCCGACAGATGTTTTTC. It is translated as CACDTAGGDSWDTRQMFF.

Comments on this clone: The protein TCRdb lists belongs to a much larger clone and differs from this DNA's translation at residue 17, which points to a read error; the protein shown is made from the DNA. The chain links TRDV2 to TRDJ1; 11 positions agree with TRDD3. The CDR3 totals 18 residues. Germline V gene lookup returns CDR1 GEAIGNYY and CDR2 EKD. The CDR3 protein is CACDSVGGGYGYTDKLTF. The CDR3 bases are TGTGCCTGTGACTCCGTCGGTGGGGGATACGGGTACACCGATAAACTCACCTTT.